What follows are 6 T cell receptor beta chains derived from one specimen sequenced in a study of regulatory T cells in long-lasting Graves disease. iRepertoire HTBI primers and Arm-PCR of CDR3 regions built TCR beta libraries. TCRdb independently ran MiXCR on the multiplex PCR reads; one entry per CDR3 protein. The top ten clones hold roughly 7% of a sample with around 450,000 distinct CDR3 sequences, about 22% of them seen once. Time point defined: persistent/refractory GD, antithyroid drugs over 5 years with positive TRAb. RNA extracted from PBMCs served as the sequencing template. The sequenced sample was peripheral blood mononuclear cells (PBMCs), obtained when the disease was refractory, from a patient treated with antithyroid drugs. Receptors originate from a female donor with Graves disease.

The chain carries TRBV7-9 and TRBJ2-1, with 8 bases lining up with TRBD1. Germline lookup yields CDR1 SEHNR and CDR2 FQNEAQ (reference sequence). This CDR3 contains 15 residues. The ends lost 3 bases at V and 5 bases at J; junction bases unmatched: 6. DNA of the CDR3: TGTGCCAGCAGCTTTAGCAGGGGGCCCAACAATGAGCAGTTCTTC. Its translation: CASSFSRGPNNEQFF. The full variable domain, completed using reference TRBV7-9 and TRBJ2-1, is DTGVSQNPRHKITKRGQNVTFRCDPISEHNRLYWYRQTLGQGPEFLTYFQNEAQLEKSRLLSDRFSAERPKGSFSTLEIQRTEQGDSAMYLCASSFSRGPNNEQFFGPGTRLTVL.

This clonotype was detected ten times or more. This sequence joins TRBV20-1 and TRBJ1-2, with D hard to call. V was trimmed by 2 bases and J by 2 bases, leaving 15 bases between them. Germline V gene lookup returns CDR1 DFQATT and CDR2 SNEGSKA (reference sequence). The CDR3 length is 15 residues. CDR3 DNA sequence: TGCAGTGCTAGATATCTCCCCGGGGAGAACTATGGCTACACCTTC. Translation gives CSARYLPGENYGYTF.

The chain links TRBV11-2 to TRBJ1-4, with 8 positions matching TRBD1. The germline CDR1 and CDR2 sequences are SGHAT and FQNNGV. The junction had 8 bases not matched to a gene; V was cut back by 4 bases and J by 7 bases. This CDR3 has 15 residues. CDR3 bases: TGTGCCAGCAGCTCCAGGACAGGGCTGGGTGAAAAACTGTTTTTT. Amino acids: CASSSRTGLGEKLFF. The full variable domain, its missing parts supplied by reference TRBV11-2 and TRBJ1-4, is EAGVAQSPRYKIIEKRQSVAFWCNPISGHATLYWYQQILGQGPKLLIQFQNNGVVDDSQLPKDRFSAERLKGVDSTLKIQPAKLEDSAVYLCASSSRTGLGEKLFFGSGTQLSVL.

This clonotype was counted only a few times. The chain recombines TRBV6-1 with TRBJ2-7; D is perhaps TRBD2 (6 bases). Germline values: CDR1 MNHNS, CDR2 SASEGT. The CDR3 spans 15 residues. V was pared by 6 bases and J by 7 bases, with 22 bases between. The CDR3 coding sequence is TGTGCCAGCAGCCCCGTTGTAAGGGGAGGAGGGGAGCAGTACTTC. It yields the protein CASSPVVRGGGEQYF.

The rearrangement uses TRBV29-1 and TRBJ2-7; 8 bases agree with TRBD1. CDR1 and CDR2 (germline): SQVTM, ANQGSEA. J gave up 2 bases and V 6 bases, and 6 bases lay outside the gene matches. The CDR3 extends over 13 amino acids. The chain's CDR3 is CSVVTGAPYEQYF. The DNA for the CDR3 is TGCAGCGTAGTGACAGGGGCCCCCTACGAGCAGTACTTC.

This clonotype was found many times. The chain joins TRBV28 to TRBJ2-7; 9 bases agree with TRBD2. J gave up 3 bases and V 7 bases, and 7 bases lay outside the gene matches. CDR3 length: 14 residues. From germline, CDR1 is MDHEN and CDR2 SYDVKM. CDR3 region: CASNELAGLYEQYF. The CDR3 DNA is TGTGCCAGCAACGAACTAGCGGGTCTCTACGAGCAGTACTTC.